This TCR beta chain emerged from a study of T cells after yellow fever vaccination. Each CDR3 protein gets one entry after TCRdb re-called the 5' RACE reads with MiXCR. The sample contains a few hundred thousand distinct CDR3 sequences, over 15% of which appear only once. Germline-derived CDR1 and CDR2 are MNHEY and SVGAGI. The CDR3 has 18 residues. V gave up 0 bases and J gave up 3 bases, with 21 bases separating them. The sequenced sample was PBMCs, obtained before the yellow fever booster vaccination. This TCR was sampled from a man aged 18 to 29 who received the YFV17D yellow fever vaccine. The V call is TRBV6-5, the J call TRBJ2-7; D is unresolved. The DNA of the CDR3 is TGTGCCAGCAGTTACTCGAACGTCGTCAGAGGATTACTCTACGAGCAGTACTTC. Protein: CASSYSNVVRGLLYEQYF.